The sequence of this T cell receptor beta chain was determined in a study of T cell responses to AZD1222 COVID-19 vaccine. Sequencing used immunoSEQ multiplex PCR; TCRdb keeps in-frame clones, though not all of them. The sample lists roughly 180,000 clones; 90% to 95% were seen once. The CDR3 sequence is 14 residues long. Trimming left V 6 bases short and J 3 bases short, with 18 bases between. CDR1 is SQVTM and CDR2 is ANQGSEA in the germline V gene. Study-wide results and limits: The donor cohort was predominantly white British with a female majority, and clonal diversity may have been underestimated. Variant regions that are unmutated are reportedly the target of nearly half of spike-specific TCRs. The study sampled repertoires only after the peak T cell response. The study found Spike-specific TCR breadth and depth rose after two AZD1222 doses.

About this clone itself: What it recognizes is unknown.

The source material was peripheral blood, sampled on day 0 of AZD1222 vaccination. The chain is built from TRBV29-1 and TRBJ2-7; D is tentatively TRBD1 or TRBD2 (5 bases each). The receptor comes from an adult in good health. Here the CDR3 reads CSVKTYWDGYEQYF. The CDR3 DNA sequence: TGCAGCGTCAAAACGTACTGGGACGGCTACGAGCAGTACTTC.